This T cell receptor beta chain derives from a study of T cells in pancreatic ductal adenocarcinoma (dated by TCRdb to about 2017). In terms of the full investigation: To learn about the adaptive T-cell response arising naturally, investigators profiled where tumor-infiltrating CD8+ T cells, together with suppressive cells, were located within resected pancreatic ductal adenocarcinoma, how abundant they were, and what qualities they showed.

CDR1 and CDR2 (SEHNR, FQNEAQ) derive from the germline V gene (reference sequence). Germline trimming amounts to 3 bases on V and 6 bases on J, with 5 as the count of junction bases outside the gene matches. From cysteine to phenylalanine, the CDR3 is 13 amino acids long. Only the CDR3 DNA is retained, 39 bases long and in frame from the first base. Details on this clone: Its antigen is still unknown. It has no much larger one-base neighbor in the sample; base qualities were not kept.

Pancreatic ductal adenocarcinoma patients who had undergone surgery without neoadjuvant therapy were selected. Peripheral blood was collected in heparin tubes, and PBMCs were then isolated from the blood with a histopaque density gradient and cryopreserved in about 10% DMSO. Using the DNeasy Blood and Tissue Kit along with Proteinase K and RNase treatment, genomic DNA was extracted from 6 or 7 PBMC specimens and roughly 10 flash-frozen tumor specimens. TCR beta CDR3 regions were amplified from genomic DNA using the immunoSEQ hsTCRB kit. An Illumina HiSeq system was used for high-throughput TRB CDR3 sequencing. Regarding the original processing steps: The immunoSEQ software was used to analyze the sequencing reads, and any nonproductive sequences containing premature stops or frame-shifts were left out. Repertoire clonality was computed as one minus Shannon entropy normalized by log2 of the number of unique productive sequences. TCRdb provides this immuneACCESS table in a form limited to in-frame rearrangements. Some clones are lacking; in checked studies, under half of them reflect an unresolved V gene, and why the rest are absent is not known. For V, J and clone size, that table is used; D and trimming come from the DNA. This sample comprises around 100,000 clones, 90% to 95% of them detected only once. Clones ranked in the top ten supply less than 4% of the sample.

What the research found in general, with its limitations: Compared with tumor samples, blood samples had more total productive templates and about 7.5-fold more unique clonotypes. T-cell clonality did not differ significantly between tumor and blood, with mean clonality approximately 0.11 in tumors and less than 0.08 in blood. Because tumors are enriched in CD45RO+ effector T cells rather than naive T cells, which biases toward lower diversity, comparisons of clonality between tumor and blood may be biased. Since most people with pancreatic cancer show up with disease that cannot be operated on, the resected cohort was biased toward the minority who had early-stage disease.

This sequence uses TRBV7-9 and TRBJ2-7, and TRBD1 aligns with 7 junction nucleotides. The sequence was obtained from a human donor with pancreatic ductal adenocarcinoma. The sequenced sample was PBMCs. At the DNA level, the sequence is TGTGCCAGCAGCTTTACAGGGGTCCCCGAGCAGTACTTC. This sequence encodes CASSFTGVPEQYF.